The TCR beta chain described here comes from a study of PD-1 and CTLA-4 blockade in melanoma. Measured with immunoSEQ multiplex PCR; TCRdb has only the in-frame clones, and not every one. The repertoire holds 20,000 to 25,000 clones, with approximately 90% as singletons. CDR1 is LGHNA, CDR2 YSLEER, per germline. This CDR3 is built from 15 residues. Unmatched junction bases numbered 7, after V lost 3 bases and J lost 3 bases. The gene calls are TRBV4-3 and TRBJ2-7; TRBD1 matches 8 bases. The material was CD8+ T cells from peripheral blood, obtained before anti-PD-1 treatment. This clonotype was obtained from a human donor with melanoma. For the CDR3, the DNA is TGCGCCAGCAGCCAGGCCTTGACAGGGGACTACGAGCAGTACTTC. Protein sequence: CASSQALTGDYEQYF.